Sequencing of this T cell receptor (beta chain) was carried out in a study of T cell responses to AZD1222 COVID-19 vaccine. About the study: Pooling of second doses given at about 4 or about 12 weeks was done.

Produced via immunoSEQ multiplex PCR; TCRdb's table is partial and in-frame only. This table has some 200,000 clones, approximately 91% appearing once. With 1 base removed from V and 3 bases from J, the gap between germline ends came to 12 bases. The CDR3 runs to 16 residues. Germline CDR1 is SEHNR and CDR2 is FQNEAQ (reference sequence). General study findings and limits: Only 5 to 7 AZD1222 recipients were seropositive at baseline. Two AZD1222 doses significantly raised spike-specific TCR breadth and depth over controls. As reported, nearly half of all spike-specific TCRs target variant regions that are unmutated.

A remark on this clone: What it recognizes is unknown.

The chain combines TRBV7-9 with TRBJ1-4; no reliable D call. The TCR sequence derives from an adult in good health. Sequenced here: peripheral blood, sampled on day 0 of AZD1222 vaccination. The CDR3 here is CASSLVRGRANEKLFF. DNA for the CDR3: TGTGCCAGCAGCTTAGTCCGAGGTAGGGCTAATGAAAAACTGTTTTTT.